Below, 17 T cell receptor beta chains from the same sample are listed, as sequenced in a study of blood T cell repertoires in COVID-19. Assay: immunoSEQ multiplex PCR; the TCRdb copy retains only in-frame clones and omits some. The table shows roughly 120,000 clones, with around 83% occurring only once. Sequences were obtained from peripheral blood. The receptor set was obtained from a man in his 70s with acute or convalescent COVID-19.

This clone was detected once. The chain carries TRBV5-1 and TRBJ1-5; 7 positions agree with TRBD1. Per the germline V gene, CDR1 is SGHRS and CDR2 is YFSETQ. Trimming removed 4 bases from V and 4 bases from J; junction bases left unmatched: 8. The CDR3 spans 15 residues. In nucleotides, the CDR3 is TGCGCCAGCAGCGTTGGAGGGACAGATAATCAGCCCCAGCATTTT. This encodes CASSVGGTDNQPQHF.

The chain joins TRBV28 to TRBJ1-1; 7 nucleotides align to TRBD1. The CDR3 sequence is 16 residues long. The junction had 12 bases not matched to a gene; V was cut back by 4 bases and J by 4 bases. Germline V gives CDR1 MDHEN, CDR2 SYDVKM. CDR3 DNA sequence: TGTGCCAGCAGTTCCCTAGACAGGGAGGTGGCCACTGAAGCTTTCTTT. Encoded protein: CASSSLDREVATEAFF.

This clone appeared once. The J gene is TRBJ2-6, the V gene TRBV7-3; 9 bases map to TRBD1. Per the germline V gene, CDR1 is SGHTA and CDR2 is FQGTGA. The length of the CDR3 is 18 residues. V trimming: 6 bases; J trimming: 0 bases; junction bases outside the gene matches: 9. This CDR3 is CASSAGQGYPSGANVLTF. The CDR3 bases are TGTGCCAGCAGTGCGGGACAGGGTTACCCCTCTGGGGCCAACGTCCTGACTTTC.

This chain connects TRBV29-1 to TRBJ2-1; TRBD1 aligns across 10 bases. The V segment lost 5 bases and the J segment 4 bases; nucleotides outside the gene matches: 2. Germline-derived CDR1 and CDR2 are SQVTM and ANQGSEA. The CDR3 extends over 13 amino acids. CDR3 bases: TGCAGCGTTAGGACAGGGGGGTACAATGAGCAGTTCTTC. Translation gives CSVRTGGYNEQFF.

V gene TRBV6-2 or TRBV6-3 combines with J gene TRBJ1-5; 7 positions match TRBD1. The CDR3 is 16 amino acids. Germline V gives CDR1 MNHEY, CDR2 SVGEGT. J gave up 4 bases and V 5 bases, and 11 bases lay outside the gene matches. CDR3 nucleotide sequence: TGTGCCAGCAGTCGCAAGCTAGGGACAGATAATCAGCCCCAGCATTTT. It yields the protein CASSRKLGTDNQPQHF.

V and J are TRBV5-1 and TRBJ2-1, with 13 bases lining up with TRBD2. This CDR3 is built from 15 residues. The germline V gene has CDR1 SGHRS and CDR2 YFSETQ. With 4 bases clipped from V and 9 bases from J, the junction kept 7 bases outside the gene matches. CDR3 coding DNA: TGCGCCAGCAGCGTCGGGACTAGCGGGACCACTGAGCAGTTCTTC. Its translation: CASSVGTSGTTEQFF.

This clone came up once. The genes are TRBV19 and TRBJ1-2, with D tentatively TRBD1 (6 bases). V lost 5 bases and J 2 bases, leaving 15 bases between the germline ends. The CDR3 contains 15 residues. The V gene's germline CDR1 is LNHDA and CDR2 SQIVND (reference sequence). The CDR3, as DNA: TGTGCCAGTAGTCTTTACATGGGACAAAACTATGGCTACACCTTC. This translates into CASSLYMGQNYGYTF.

The rearrangement links TRBV6-5 to TRBJ1-2; 9 bases line up with TRBD1. Germline V CDR1 and CDR2: MNHEY, SVGAGI. The CDR3 has 14 residues. V shed 6 bases and J 4 bases; nucleotides not matched to a gene: 6. Written as DNA, the CDR3 is TGTGCCAGCAGAAACAGGGGGCCCCTCTATGGCTACACCTTC. Its protein product is CASRNRGPLYGYTF.

The J gene is TRBJ1-2, the V gene TRBV5-4; a weak D match, TRBD1 (5 bases). The germline V and J ends were trimmed by 4 bases and 3 bases, with 22 bases remaining between them. In germline, CDR1 is SGHNT, CDR2 YYREEE (reference sequence). CDR3 length: 17 residues. The CDR3 DNA is TGTGCCAGCAGCCCCAGGAGCGGGGCTAAGAGAGACTATGGCTACACCTTC. Its protein product is CASSPRSGAKRDYGYTF.

V and J are TRBV6-1 and TRBJ1-5; the match to TRBD1 covers 8 bases. V gave up 2 bases and J gave up 7 bases; unmatched junction bases: 7. CDR1 is MNHNS and CDR2 is SASEGT in the germline V gene. The CDR3 loop spans 15 amino acids. CDR3 bases: TGTGCCAGCAGTGAAATCGGACAGGGACGCCAGCCCCAGCATTTT. It codes for CASSEIGQGRQPQHF.

This clone was seen more than once but under ten times. The chain is built from TRBV7-9 and TRBJ1-1, with 9 nucleotides matching TRBD1. V trimming: 1 base; J trimming: 0 bases; junction bases outside the gene matches: 3. The CDR3 spans 16 residues. Germline V gives CDR1 SEHNR, CDR2 FQNEAQ (reference sequence). CDR3 coding DNA: TGTGCCAGCAGCTTAGAAGGACAGGGGATGAACACTGAAGCTTTCTTT. It translates to CASSLEGQGMNTEAFF.

The genes are TRBV30 and TRBJ1-2, with D hard to call. V shed 2 bases and J shed 8 bases, with 21 bases lying between them. Germline-derived CDR1 and CDR2 are GTSNPN and SVGIG (reference sequence). The CDR3 has 15 residues. The CDR3 bases are TGTGCCTGGAGTATTACTGGGCTTCCCGCCGGAGGCTACACCTTC. Translation gives CAWSITGLPAGGYTF.

The CDR3 DNA reads TGTGCCAGCAGCGCCACGTCGGGGGGGAATAATGAAAAACTGTTTTTT. This encodes CASSATSGGNNEKLFF. V is TRBV9 and J is TRBJ1-4, with a possible D match to TRBD1 (5 bases). The CDR3 has 16 residues. From germline, CDR1 is SGDLS and CDR2 YYNGEE. V lost 3 bases and J lost 4, with 16 bases in between.

This clone was observed once. The chain has TRBV11-2 and TRBJ1-1; no firm D call. Per the germline V gene, CDR1 is SGHAT and CDR2 is FQNNGV. This CDR3 region has 14 residues. V was clipped by 7 bases and J by 1 base, with 13 bases between them. The CDR3 loop is CASTDTAANTEAFF. CDR3 DNA sequence: TGTGCCAGCACCGACACGGCAGCGAACACTGAAGCTTTCTTT.

This chain connects TRBV5-4 to TRBJ2-6; D is uncertain. Germline V gene data show CDR1 as SGHNT and CDR2 as YYREEE (reference sequence). V was pared by 2 bases and J by 4 bases, with 10 bases between. This CDR3 is 15 amino acids long. This CDR3 reads CASSLEPSGANVLTF. Written as DNA, the CDR3 is TGTGCCAGCAGCTTAGAGCCCTCAGGGGCCAACGTCCTGACTTTC.

V usage is TRBV30 and J usage is TRBJ2-5; TRBD2 is a possible D gene (6 bases). The CDR3 extends over 14 amino acids. Germline values: CDR1 GTSNPN, CDR2 SVGIG (reference sequence). V shed 2 bases and J shed 1 base, with 11 bases lying between them. For the CDR3, the DNA is TGTGCCTGGAGTAGGGGACTGGGCCAAGAGACCCAGTACTTC. Protein sequence: CAWSRGLGQETQYF.

Here the CDR3 DNA reads TGCAGCGTTGACGTCGGGGGATCCTATGGCTACACCTTC. This codes for CSVDVGGSYGYTF. The rearrangement uses TRBV29-1 and TRBJ1-2, with D perhaps matching TRBD1 (5 bases). The V end was cut by 3 bases, the J end by 4 bases, with 12 bases between. The CDR3 is 13 residues long. Germline assignment: CDR1 SQVTM and CDR2 ANQGSEA.